The 9 T cell receptor beta chains in this list originate from one sample, sequenced in a study of OX40 agonist ivuxolimab in advanced cancers. Assay: immunoSEQ multiplex PCR; the TCRdb copy retains only in-frame clones and omits some. This table has tens of thousands of clones, 85% to 90% appearing once. Sequences were derived from CD4+ or CD8+ T cells sorted from blood, sampled in a trial of the OX40 agonist ivuxolimab. All receptors come from an adult with an advanced solid tumor such as melanoma, head and neck, liver or kidney cancer.

This clone has just one count. The V gene is TRBV6-1, the J gene TRBJ2-5; D may be TRBD2 (6 bases). This CDR3 spans 12 amino acids. Trimming removed 2 bases from V and 10 bases from J, with 11 bases in between. Germline V gene lookup returns CDR1 MNHNS and CDR2 SASEGT. The CDR3 nucleotides read TGTGCCAGCAGTGAACAAAAGGAGGGCCAGTACTTC. Protein: CASSEQKEGQYF.

This clone was seen a single time. This chain links TRBV5-1 with TRBJ1-4, with 7 bases matching TRBD1. The CDR3 runs 15 residues. Germline lookup yields CDR1 SGHRS and CDR2 YFSETQ. With V trimmed by 6 bases and J by 2 bases, 7 bases remained unmatched. The CDR3 DNA follows: TGCGCCAGCAAACGACAGGGCCTCACTAATGAAAAACTGTTTTTT. Its translation: CASKRQGLTNEKLFF.

V gene TRBV29-1 combines with J gene TRBJ1-2, with no clear D. Trimming removed 3 bases at V and 4 bases at J, with 9 bases between. Germline CDR1 is SQVTM and CDR2 is ANQGSEA. The CDR3 spans 12 residues. For the CDR3, the DNA is TGCAGCGTTGAGGGGTCGCTCTATGGCTACACCTTC. It is translated as CSVEGSLYGYTF.

The CDR3 DNA reads TGTGCCAGCAGAGCTGGGGGTAACGCCAATCAGCCCCAGCATTTT. It yields the protein CASRAGGNANQPQHF. V usage is TRBV2 and J usage is TRBJ1-5, with D possibly TRBD1 on 5 matching bases. Trimming removed 6 bases from V and 3 bases from J, with 15 bases in between. This CDR3 comprises 15 residues. Germline V CDR1 and CDR2: SNHLY, FYNNEI.

This clone was detected once. The rearrangement links TRBV5-1 to TRBJ2-7, with 14 bases fitting TRBD2. J gave up 3 bases and V 4 bases, and 3 bases lay outside the gene matches. The CDR3 consists of 15 residues. The germline CDR1 and CDR2 sequences are SGHRS and YFSETQ. This chain's CDR3 is CASSSGLAGGYEQYF. The DNA of the CDR3 is TGCGCCAGCAGCAGCGGACTAGCGGGGGGCTACGAGCAGTACTTC.

The chain links TRBV27 to TRBJ2-7; D ambiguous. The CDR3 consists of 14 residues. Germline-derived CDR1 and CDR2 are MNHEY and SMNVEV (reference sequence). Trimming shortened V by 0 bases and J by 2 bases, and 8 bases separated the two germline ends. The CDR3 reads CASSLSWAAYEQYF. Here the CDR3 DNA reads TGTGCCAGCAGTTTATCTTGGGCAGCCTACGAGCAGTACTTC.

The CDR3 region has the DNA TGTGCCAGCAGTTACCGAACCTCTGGAAACACCATATATTTT. Amino acid sequence: CASSYRTSGNTIYF. The V call is TRBV6-6, the J call TRBJ1-3; D is unclear. Between the trimmed V and J ends, which lost 2 bases and 0 bases, there was a span of 5 bases. This CDR3 contains 14 residues. Germline values: CDR1 MNHNY, CDR2 SVGAGI (reference sequence).

The rearrangement links TRBV19 to TRBJ2-2; 8 bases line up with TRBD1. V gave up 3 bases and J gave up 6 bases; unmatched junction bases: 6. This CDR3 contains 15 residues. CDR1 LNHDA and CDR2 SQIVND come from the germline V gene (reference sequence). The CDR3 nucleotides are TGTGCCAGTAGTATGGTGGCAGGGGGCCCCGGGGAGCTGTTTTTT. It encodes CASSMVAGGPGELFF. The variable domain in full, completed from reference TRBV19 and TRBJ2-2, reads DGGITQSPKYLFRKEGQNVTLSCEQNLNHDAMYWYRQDPGQGLRLIYYSQIVNDFQKGDIAEGYSVSREKKESFPLTVTSAQKNPTAFYLCASSMVAGGPGELFFGEGSRLTVL.

The chain links TRBV7-2 to TRBJ1-3; D unresolved. The CDR3 is 13 amino acids. Trimming shortened V by 1 base and J by 4 bases, and 5 bases separated the two germline ends. The germline V gene encodes CDR1 SGHTA and CDR2 FQGNSA. CDR3 amino acids: CASSLVGGNTIYF. CDR3 DNA sequence: TGTGCCAGCAGCTTAGTAGGCGGAAACACCATATATTTT.